This T cell receptor (beta chain) was obtained from a study of a mutant IDH1 vaccine in newly diagnosed glioma. Looking at the study overall: Participants attended visit V12, the safety follow-up, at week 35, and then attended visit V13 at week 47.

The CDR3 is 13 amino acids. Trimming pared 8 bases from V and 8 bases from J, leaving 18 bases between. Germline CDR1 is MGHDK and CDR2 is SYGVNS. Only in-frame clones appear in the TCRdb table, and some are missing; sequencing was by immunoSEQ multiplex PCR. The sample comprises just over 60,000 clones, roughly 80% of which are singletons, and 3.5% to 4% rests with the top ten. Time point: week 47, end of study. Each dose of the vaccine consisted of 300 ug of mutant IDH1 20-mer peptide, with topical imiquimod. With regard to this clone: Its antigen is currently unknown.

The receptor's source is a man aged 25-45 years with glioma. This material consisted of PBMCs, taken from a glioma patient whose treatment included an IDH1 peptide vaccine. The rearrangement uses TRBV25-1 and TRBJ1-2; D possibly corresponds to TRBD1 (6 bases). CDR3 sequence (DNA): TGTGCCAGCGCCAACAGGGTCGGTGAGGGCTACACCTTC. It translates to CASANRVGEGYTF.